This TCR beta chain emerged from a study of T cell responses to AZD1222 COVID-19 vaccine. Some clones are missing from TCRdb's copy, which holds only in-frame ones; the method was immunoSEQ multiplex PCR. The repertoire table contains about 140,000 clones. The germline V gene has CDR1 SQVTM and CDR2 ANQGSEA. J was trimmed by 4 bases and V by 6 bases; bases with no gene match: 3. The CDR3 has 13 amino acids. This receptor was obtained from an adult in good health. V is TRBV29-1 and J is TRBJ2-3, with 11 nucleotides matching TRBD1. Sample: peripheral blood. The CDR3 coding sequence is TGCAGCGTCTCGGGACAGGGGGCAGATACGCAGTATTTT. Its protein is CSVSGQGADTQYF.